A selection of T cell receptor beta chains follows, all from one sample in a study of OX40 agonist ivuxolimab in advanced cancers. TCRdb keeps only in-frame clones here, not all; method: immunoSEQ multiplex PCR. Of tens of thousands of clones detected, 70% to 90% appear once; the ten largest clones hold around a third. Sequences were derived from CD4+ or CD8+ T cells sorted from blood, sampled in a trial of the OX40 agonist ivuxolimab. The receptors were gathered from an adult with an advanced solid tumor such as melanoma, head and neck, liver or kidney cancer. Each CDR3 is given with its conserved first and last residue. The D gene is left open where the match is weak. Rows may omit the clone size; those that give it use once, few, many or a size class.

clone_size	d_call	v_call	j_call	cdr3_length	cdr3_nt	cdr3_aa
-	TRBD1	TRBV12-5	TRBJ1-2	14	TGTGCTAGTGGTTTGGGGACAGGGGGCAGTGGCTACACCTTC	CASGLGTGGSGYTF
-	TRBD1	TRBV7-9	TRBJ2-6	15	TGTGCCAGCAGCGGGACAGGGGATGGGGCCAACGTCCTGACTTTC	CASSGTGDGANVLTF
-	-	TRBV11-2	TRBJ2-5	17	TGTGCCAGCAGCTTAGGTTCGTCCAACGGACGGCAGGAGACCCAGTACTTC	CASSLGSSNGRQETQYF
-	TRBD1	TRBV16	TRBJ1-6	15	TGTGCCAGCAGCCAAGACAGGGGCTATAATTCACCCCTCCACTTT	CASSQDRGYNSPLHF
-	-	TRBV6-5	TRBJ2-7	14	TGTGCCAGCAGTTCCAGTTGGGGCGAGGTCGAGCAGTACTTC	CASSSSWGEVEQYF
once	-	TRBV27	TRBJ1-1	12	TGTGCCAGCAAGACAGTGAACACTGAAGCTTTCTTT	CASKTVNTEAFF
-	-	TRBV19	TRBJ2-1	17	TGTGCCAGTAGTATAGGTGGGGTTCTAACCCCCTACAATGAGCAGTTCTTC	CASSIGGVLTPYNEQFF
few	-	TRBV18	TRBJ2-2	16	TGTGCCAGCTCACGATGGACACGGAAGAACACCGGGGAGCTGTTTTTT	CASSRWTRKNTGELFF
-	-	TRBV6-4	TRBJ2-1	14	TGTGCCAGCAGTGACTCGAAGGACTACAATGAGCAGTTCTTC	CASSDSKDYNEQFF
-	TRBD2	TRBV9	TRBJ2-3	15	TGTGCCAGCAGCCTCGAAGCGGGACGCACAGATACGCAGTATTTT	CASSLEAGRTDTQYF
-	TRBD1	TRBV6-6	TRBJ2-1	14	TGTGCCAGCAGTCCCGGGACAGGGGGATTTGAGCAGTTCTTC	CASSPGTGGFEQFF
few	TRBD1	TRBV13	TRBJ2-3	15	TGTGCCAGCAGCAATCCGGGACAGGGGGCGACTACGCAGTATTTT	CASSNPGQGATTQYF
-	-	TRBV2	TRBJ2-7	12	TGTGCCAGGGGGGAGTTTCCCTACGAGCAGTACTTC	CARGEFPYEQYF
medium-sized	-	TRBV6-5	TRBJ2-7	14	TGTGCCAGCAGTTACAGGGCCTCGTCCTACGAGCAGTACTTC	CASSYRASSYEQYF
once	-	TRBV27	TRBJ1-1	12	TGTGCGAGTAACACTGGGCGAGGCGCGGCTTTCTTT	CASNTGRGAAFF
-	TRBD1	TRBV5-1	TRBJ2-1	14	TGCGCCAGCGGCGACAGGGGGTCCTACAATGAGCAGTTCTTC	CASGDRGSYNEQFF
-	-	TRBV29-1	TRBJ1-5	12	TGCAGCGTGGAGACGAGCCCCCAATCCCAGCATTTT	CSVETSPQSQHF
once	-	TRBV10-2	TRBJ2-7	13	TGCGCCAGCAGCGCGACGGGGCCCTACGAGCAGTACTTC	CASSATGPYEQYF
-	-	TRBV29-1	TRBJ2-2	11	TGCAGCGTTCCCGACACCGGGGAGCTGTTTTTT	CSVPDTGELFF
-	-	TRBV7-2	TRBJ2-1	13	TGTGCCAGCAGCTTAGCGGGTAGTCATGAGCAGTTCTTC	CASSLAGSHEQFF
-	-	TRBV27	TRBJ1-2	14	TGTGCCAGCAGTCAGAATACAGGGAGAAATGGCTACACCTTC	CASSQNTGRNGYTF
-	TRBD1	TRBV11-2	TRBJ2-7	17	TGTGCCAGCAGCTTCCCCGGGGGGACAGGGGCTTTGAGGGAGCAGTACTTC	CASSFPGGTGALREQYF
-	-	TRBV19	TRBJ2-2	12	TGTGCCAGTAGTATCGGGTGGGGGGAGCTGTTTTTT	CASSIGWGELFF
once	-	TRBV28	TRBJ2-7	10	TGTGCCACTAATCGGGGCGAGCAGTACTTC	CATNRGEQYF
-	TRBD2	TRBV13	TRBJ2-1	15	TGTGCCAGCAGCGCCGGAGCGGGAGGGCCCGATGAGCAGTTCTTC	CASSAGAGGPDEQFF
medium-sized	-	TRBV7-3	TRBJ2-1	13	TGTGCCAGCAGCTTAACAGGGTCCAATGAGCAGTTCTTC	CASSLTGSNEQFF
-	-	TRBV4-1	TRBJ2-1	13	TGCGCCAGCAGCCAAGAGGTGGGTGCTGAGCAGTTCTTC	CASSQEVGAEQFF
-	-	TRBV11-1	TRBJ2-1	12	TGTGCCAGCCGCGGCTCCTACAATGAGCAGTTCTTC	CASRGSYNEQFF
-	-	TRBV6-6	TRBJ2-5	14	TGTGCCAGCAGTTACTCCCCCTCCGGGGAGACCCAGTACTTC	CASSYSPSGETQYF
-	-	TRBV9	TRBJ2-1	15	TGTGCCAGCAGCGGGGGACCTAAAGGGCACAATGAGCAGTTCTTC	CASSGGPKGHNEQFF
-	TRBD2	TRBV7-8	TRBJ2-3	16	TGTGCCAGCAGCCATGGAGCGGGAGCGGGCACAGATACGCAGTATTTT	CASSHGAGAGTDTQYF
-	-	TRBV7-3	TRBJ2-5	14	TGTGCCAGCAGCTTGTGGGCGGGACATGAGACCCAGTACTTC	CASSLWAGHETQYF
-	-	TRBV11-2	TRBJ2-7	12	TGTGCCAGCCAACTAGGGGTCCACGAGCAGTACTTC	CASQLGVHEQYF
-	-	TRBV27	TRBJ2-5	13	TGTGCCAGCAGTTCAACAGTAGAAGAGACCCAGTACTTC	CASSSTVEETQYF
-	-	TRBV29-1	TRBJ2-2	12	TGCAGCGTTGCAGGGAACACCGGGGAGCTGTTTTTT	CSVAGNTGELFF
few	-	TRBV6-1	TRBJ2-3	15	TGTGCCAGCAGTGAAGCCAATCCAGCCACAGATACGCAGTATTTT	CASSEANPATDTQYF
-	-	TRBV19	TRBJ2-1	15	TGTGCCAGTAATCCCCGGGGCCTCTCCTACAATGAGCAGTTCTTC	CASNPRGLSYNEQFF
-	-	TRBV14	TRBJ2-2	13	TGTGCCAGCAGCGACGGGTTCGCCGGGGAGCTGTTTTTT	CASSDGFAGELFF
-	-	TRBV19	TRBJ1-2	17	TGTGCCAGTAGTCTCCTTCCGGCCCGCGGCCTAAACTATGGCTACACCTTC	CASSLLPARGLNYGYTF
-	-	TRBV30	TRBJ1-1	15	TGTGCCTGGAGTGCGACCCCAGGGGCGAACACTGAAGCTTTCTTT	CAWSATPGANTEAFF
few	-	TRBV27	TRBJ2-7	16	TGTGCCAGCAGTCCCTCAATTACCGGGTCGTCGGACGAGCAGTACTTC	CASSPSITGSSDEQYF
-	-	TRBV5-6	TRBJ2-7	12	TGTGCCAGCAGCTCAACTAGAATCGAGCAGTACTTC	CASSSTRIEQYF
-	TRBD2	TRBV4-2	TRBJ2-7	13	TGTGCCAGCAGCACCTCTAGCGGGACCGAGCAGTACTTC	CASSTSSGTEQYF
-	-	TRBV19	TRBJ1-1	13	TGTGCCAGTAGCCCCTTTCCCGGCACTGAAGCTTTCTTT	CASSPFPGTEAFF
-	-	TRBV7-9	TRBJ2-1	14	TGTGCCAGCAGCCCGGACAGCTCCTACAATGAGCAGTTCTTC	CASSPDSSYNEQFF
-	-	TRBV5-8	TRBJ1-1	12	TGTGCCAGCAGCTTCGGAGTGACTGAAGCTTTCTTT	CASSFGVTEAFF
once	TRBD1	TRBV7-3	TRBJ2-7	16	TGTGCCAGCAGCTCGTCCCGGGACAGACCCTCCTACGAGCAGTACTTC	CASSSSRDRPSYEQYF
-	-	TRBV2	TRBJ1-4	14	TGTGCCAGCACCCAGACGGCAACTAATGAAAAACTGTTTTTT	CASTQTATNEKLFF
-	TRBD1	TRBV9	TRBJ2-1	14	TGTGCCAGCAGCGTAGATACAGGGGGCGATGAGCAGTTCTTC	CASSVDTGGDEQFF
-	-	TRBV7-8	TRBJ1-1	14	TGTGCCAGCCGGGCGTCGGTTTTGGACACTGAAGCTTTCTTT	CASRASVLDTEAFF
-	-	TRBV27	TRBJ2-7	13	TGTGCCAGCAGTTTATCCCCCTCCGGCGAGCAGTACTTC	CASSLSPSGEQYF
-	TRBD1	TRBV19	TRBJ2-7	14	TGTGCCAGTAGTTTTGGGACAGGGGAAGGCGAGCAGTACTTC	CASSFGTGEGEQYF
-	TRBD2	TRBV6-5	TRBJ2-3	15	TGTGCCAGCAGTTACGGGGGACTAGCAGGGGATACGCAGTATTTT	CASSYGGLAGDTQYF
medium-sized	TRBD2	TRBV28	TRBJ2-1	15	TGTGCCAGCAGATCGGGACTAGCAGAAAACAATGAGCAGTTCTTC	CASRSGLAENNEQFF
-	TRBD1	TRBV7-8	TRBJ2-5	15	TGTGCCAGCAGCCCGTGGGGGACAGTTAAAGAGACCCAGTACTTC	CASSPWGTVKETQYF